This T cell receptor beta chain was profiled in a study of beta chain features in type 1 diabetes. Study observations and caveats: Type 1 diabetes patients showed a moderate but significant shortening of TCRB CDR3s in all four CD4+ subsets. Patients with type 1 diabetes showed fewer VDJ junction insertions and more deletions.

This clone came up a few times. Antigen: not known. CDR3 length equals 14 residues. Germline V gene data show CDR1 as MNHEY and CDR2 as SVGAGI. Trimming cost V 6 bases and J 5 bases, with 16 bases left between them. Investigators reverse transcribed all isolated RNA, so they sequenced expressed TCRB transcripts. Sequenced by immunoSEQ multiplex PCR; TCRdb stores in-frame clones only, minus some. The repertoire consists of 140,000 to 150,000 clones, with roughly an eighth occurring once and the leading ten covering 1.3%. V is TRBV6-5 and J is TRBJ1-2; D gene ambiguous. The TCR sequence derives from a man younger than 30 with type 1 diabetes. The sample was central memory CD4+ T cells from blood. CDR3 DNA sequence: TGTGCCAGCAGCCCAGCAGTAGGGAGGTATGGCTACACCTTC. This translates into CASSPAVGRYGYTF.